This entry features one TCR beta chain sequence. Its target is not known. The CDR3 consists of 14 residues. After removal of 8 bases from V and 6 bases from J, the junction contained 10 bases not matched to a gene. CDR1 is SQVTM and CDR2 is ANQGSEA in the germline V gene. The data stem from a study of cytomegalovirus exposure and HLA in healthy donors. About the study: There were some 81 million unique TCRs (from HLA-typed donors) in an early data release.

Findings and limits, study-wide: A later analysis reportedly found that, within productive TCRs, an Asian-associated ancestry cluster had fewer N-insertions than the mean observed across the approximately 670 donors. Across donors, sequencing depth was assumed by presence/absence analyses to be roughly uniform.

The donors gave bone marrow, and they were healthy. The study ran its PCR with 60 Vbeta and 13 Jbeta primers. Repertoires were generated with immunoSEQ multiplex PCR, while TCRdb's copy carries only in-frame clones and drops some. The listing records approximately 120,000 clones. The source material was PBMCs. The sequence was collected from a man in his thirties or forties in good health and CMV-seronegative. This chain joins TRBV29-1 and TRBJ2-1, with 10 bases identical to TRBD1. The DNA of the CDR3 is TGCAGCCACGACGGCCGGGACAGGGGCAATGAGCAGTTCTTC. It specifies CSHDGRDRGNEQFF.